This T cell receptor (beta chain) was sequenced for a study of blood T cells in healthy people across ages. Next came a second PCR, run for roughly 7 to 12 cycles, which used a sample-barcoded 5' primer along with a J-beta primer mix. TCRdb reprocessed the 5' RACE reads via MiXCR and lists one record per CDR3 protein. The sample has about 970,000 distinct CDR3 sequences; roughly 51% are singletons. Healthy Caucasians from Russia aged roughly 6 to 90 served as donors. Germline-derived CDR1 and CDR2 are SGHVS and FQNEAQ. This CDR3 has 17 amino acids. The J segment lost 0 bases and the V segment lost 1 base, leaving 4 bases of the junction unmatched.

The source is a woman in her sixties or seventies in good health. V gene TRBV7-8 combines with J gene TRBJ1-3; 9 nucleotides align to TRBD1. Source material: blood. CDR3 DNA: TGTGCCAGCAGCTTAGGACAGGGGGGATTCTCTGGAAACACCATATATTTT. This translates into CASSLGQGGFSGNTIYF.